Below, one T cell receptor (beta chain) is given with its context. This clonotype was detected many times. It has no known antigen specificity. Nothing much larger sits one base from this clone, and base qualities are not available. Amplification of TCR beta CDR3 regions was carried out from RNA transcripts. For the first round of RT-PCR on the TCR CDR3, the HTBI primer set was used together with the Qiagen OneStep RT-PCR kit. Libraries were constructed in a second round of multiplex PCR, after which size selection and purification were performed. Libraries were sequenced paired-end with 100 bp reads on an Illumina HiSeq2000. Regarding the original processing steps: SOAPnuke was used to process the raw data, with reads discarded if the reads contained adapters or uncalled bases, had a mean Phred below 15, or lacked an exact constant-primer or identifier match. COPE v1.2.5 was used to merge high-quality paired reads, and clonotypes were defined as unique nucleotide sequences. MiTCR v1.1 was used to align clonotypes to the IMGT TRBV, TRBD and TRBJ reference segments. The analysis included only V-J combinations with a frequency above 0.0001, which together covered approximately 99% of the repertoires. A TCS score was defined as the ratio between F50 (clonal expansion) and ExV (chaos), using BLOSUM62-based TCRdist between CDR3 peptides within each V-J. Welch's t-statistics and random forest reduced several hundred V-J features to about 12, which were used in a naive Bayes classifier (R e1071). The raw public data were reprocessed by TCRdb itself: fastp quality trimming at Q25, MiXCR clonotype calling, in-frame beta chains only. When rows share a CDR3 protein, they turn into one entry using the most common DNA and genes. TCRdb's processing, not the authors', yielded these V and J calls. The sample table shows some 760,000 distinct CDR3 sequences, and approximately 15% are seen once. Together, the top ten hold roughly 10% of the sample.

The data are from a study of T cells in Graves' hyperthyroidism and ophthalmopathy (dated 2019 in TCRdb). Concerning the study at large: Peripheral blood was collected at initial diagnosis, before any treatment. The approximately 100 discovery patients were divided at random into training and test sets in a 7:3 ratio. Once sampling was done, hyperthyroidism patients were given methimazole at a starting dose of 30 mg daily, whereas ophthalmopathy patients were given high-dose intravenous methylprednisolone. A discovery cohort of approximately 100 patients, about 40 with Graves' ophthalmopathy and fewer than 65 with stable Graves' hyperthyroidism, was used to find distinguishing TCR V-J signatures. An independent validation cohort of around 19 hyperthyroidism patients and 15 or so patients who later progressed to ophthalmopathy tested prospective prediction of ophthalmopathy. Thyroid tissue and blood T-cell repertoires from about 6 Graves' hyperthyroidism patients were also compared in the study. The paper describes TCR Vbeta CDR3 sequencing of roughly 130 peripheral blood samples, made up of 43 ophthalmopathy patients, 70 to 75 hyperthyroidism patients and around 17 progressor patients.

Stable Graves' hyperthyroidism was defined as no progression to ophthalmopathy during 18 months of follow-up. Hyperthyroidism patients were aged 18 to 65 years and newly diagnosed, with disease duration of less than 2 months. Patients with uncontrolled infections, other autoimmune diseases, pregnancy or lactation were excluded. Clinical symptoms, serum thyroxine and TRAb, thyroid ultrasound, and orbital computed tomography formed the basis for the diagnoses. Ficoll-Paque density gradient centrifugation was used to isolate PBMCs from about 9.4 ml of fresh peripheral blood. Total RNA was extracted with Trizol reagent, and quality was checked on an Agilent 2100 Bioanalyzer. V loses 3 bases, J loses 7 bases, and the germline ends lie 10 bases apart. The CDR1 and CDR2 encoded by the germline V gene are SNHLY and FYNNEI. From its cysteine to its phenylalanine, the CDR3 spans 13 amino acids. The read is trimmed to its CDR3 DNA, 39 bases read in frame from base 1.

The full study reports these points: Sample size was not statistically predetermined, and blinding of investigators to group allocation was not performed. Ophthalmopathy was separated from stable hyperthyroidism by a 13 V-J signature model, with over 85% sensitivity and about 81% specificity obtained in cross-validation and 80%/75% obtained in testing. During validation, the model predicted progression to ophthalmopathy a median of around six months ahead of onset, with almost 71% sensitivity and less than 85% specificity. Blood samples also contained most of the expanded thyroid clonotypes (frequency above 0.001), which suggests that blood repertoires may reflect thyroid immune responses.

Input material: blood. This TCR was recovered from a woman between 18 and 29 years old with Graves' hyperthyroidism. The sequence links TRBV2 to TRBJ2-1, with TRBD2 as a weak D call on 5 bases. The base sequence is TGTGCCAGCAGTGATCGAGGGTTTAATGAGCAGTTCTTC. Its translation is CASSDRGFNEQFF.